Sequencing of this T cell receptor beta chain was carried out in a study of T cell changes during pregnancy in multiple sclerosis. V was clipped by 6 bases and J by 6 bases, with 14 bases between them. Germline V gene data show CDR1 as SEHNR and CDR2 as FQNEAQ (reference sequence). The CDR3 has 13 residues. This table comes from immunoSEQ multiplex PCR, and its TCRdb copy is limited to in-frame clones, with some not included. The sample consists of 110,000 or so clones, approximately 93% of them appearing once. The genes are TRBV7-9 and TRBJ1-2; TRBD1 is a possible D gene (5 bases). The starting material was peripheral blood, obtained before pregnancy. The source is a female donor with multiple sclerosis, enrolled in a pregnancy study. CDR3 loop: CASRGGGANGYTF. CDR3 coding DNA: TGTGCCAGCAGGGGGGGAGGGGCTAATGGCTACACCTTC.